This TCR beta chain originates from a study of vaccination effects on CD4 cells after COVID-19 (dated by TCRdb to the early 2020s). Notes on the research overall: Across the study, the median time from the second dose to post-vaccine sampling was 72 days (range 14 to 241). SARS-CoV-2 spike-specific CD4+ TCR repertoires were compared before and after mRNA vaccination in COVID-19 convalescent patients and in infection-naive vaccine recipients. The full study included around ten COVID-19 convalescent patients and a handful of SARS-CoV-2-naive healthy vaccine recipients. Cultures from other donors in the study were sequenced with the Oncomine TCR Beta short-read assay on an Illumina iSeq 100.

Regarding this clone: Its antigen is currently not known. Nothing much larger sits one base from this clone, and base qualities are not available.

In the ViraFEST assay, PBMC were stimulated with viral peptide pools, and antigen-specific CD4+ T cell clonotypes were then identified by expansion using TCR sequencing. After more than nine days of culture, CD4+ T cells were isolated with the EasySep CD4+ T cell isolation kit. Participants received two doses of either the BNT162b2 or the mRNA-1273 mRNA SARS-CoV-2 vaccine. None of the healthy vaccine recipients had a prior SARS-CoV-2 infection, which was confirmed by nucleocapsid antibody tests that came back negative both before and after vaccination. Around 2 million PBMC per well were cultured in IMDM with approximately 5% human AB serum, 9 to 10 IU/ml IL-2 and gentamicin, plus 10 ug/ml peptides. Half of the culture medium was replaced with fresh IL-2-containing medium on days 3 and 7. Each peptide stimulation condition was cultured in triplicate wells unless otherwise noted. Using Ficoll-Paque Plus gradient centrifugation, PBMC were separated from whole blood and then either used fresh or cryopreserved at -140C. The spike proteins of SARS-CoV-2 and of the common cold coronaviruses HCoV-NL63, HCoV-OC43 and HCoV-229E were spanned by overlapping peptide pools. Genomic DNA was extracted from cultured CD4+ T cells with the QIAamp micro DNA kit.

V is cut by 4 bases and J by 6 bases, and the space between the germline ends is 13 bases. For CDR1 and CDR2, the germline V gene (reference sequence) lists SGHKS and YYEKEE. From the cysteine through the phenylalanine, the CDR3 covers 14 amino acids. The sequence is cut down to CDR3 DNA, 42 bases in frame from base 1. The method was the immunoSEQ multiplex PCR assay. DNA from the cultured, isolated CD4+ T cells was subjected to TCR beta CDR3 sequencing. On the authors' methods: The analysis removed non-productive TCR sequences, trimmed reads to the CDR3 region, and retained only CDR3s that were 7 or more amino acids long. The MANAFEST web app was used to identify antigen-specific clonotypes by comparing expansion in peptide wells with expansion in reference cultures. For clones to be considered positive, expansion at FDR<0.05 versus reference and all other wells, an odds ratio above 5, and a frequency above 0.1% in two replicate wells were required. Clonotypes significantly expanded in SARS-CoV-2 spike wells and in at least one common cold coronavirus spike condition were defined as cross-reactive. Using the stringdist R package, CDR3 similarity was measured by Levenshtein distance, and unrooted trees were constructed with ape in R 3.6.1. Sourced from immuneACCESS, this table was stored by TCRdb with only in-frame sequences that have V and J called. A share of the clones is absent; for the studies checked, an unresolved V gene accounts for under half, and the remainder has no known explanation. The DNA gave D and trimming, while V, J and clone size come from that table. Present in this sample are approximately 78,000 clones, about 80% of which were seen just once. 1.2% of the sample lies in the top ten.

Overall study results and their limits: The study was limited by a small number of convalescent patients, and early post-infection timepoints were lacking. Among healthy vaccine recipients, nearly all vaccine-induced clones were SARS-CoV-2 mono-reactive, and just 1 of 255 was cross-reactive with common cold coronaviruses. At late post-vaccination timepoints, both infection-induced and vaccine-induced clones showed marked clonal contraction, consistent with waning T cell responses.

This chain is built from TRBV5-5 and TRBJ2-2, with TRBD1 perhaps the D gene, on 6 matching bases. This material consisted of CD4+ T cells from PBMCs cultured with HCoV-229E spike peptides, taken after COVID-19 vaccination. Reading the label with the study, this specimen's cell subset or site is: HCoV-229E spike overlapping peptide pool stimulation. The source of this sequence is a human donor who received a COVID-19 vaccine. The nucleotide sequence reads as follows: TGTGCCAGCAGCCCCGAAACAGGGCCCGGGGAGCTGTTTTTT. It is translated as CASSPETGPGELFF.